These 8 T cell receptor beta chains came from one sample sequenced in a study of cytomegalovirus exposure and HLA in healthy donors. With 60 Vbeta and 13 Jbeta primers, the PCR was carried out. This table comes from immunoSEQ multiplex PCR, and its TCRdb copy is limited to in-frame clones, with some not included. The repertoire holds 110,000 or so clones, with approximately 86% as singletons. Sequencing was carried out using PBMCs. All receptors come from a man aged 18 to 29 in good health and CMV-seronegative.

The rearrangement joins TRBV29-1 to TRBJ1-1; a weak D match, TRBD1 (6 bases). With 7 bases removed from V and 1 base from J, the gap between germline ends came to 16 bases. Germline V gives CDR1 SQVTM, CDR2 ANQGSEA. The CDR3 totals 14 residues. The CDR3 nucleotides are TGCAGCGCTGGGGCCAGGGGAACGAACACTGAAGCTTTCTTT. This translates into CSAGARGTNTEAFF.

The chain carries TRBV25-1 and TRBJ2-5, with 9 bases that match TRBD1. The V and J ends lost 5 bases and 5 bases, in that order; junction bases with no gene match: 6. Germline V lookup: CDR1 MGHDK, CDR2 SYGVNS. The CDR3 extends over 14 amino acids. The CDR3 DNA sequence: TGTGCCAGCAGTTTAACAGGGGGCGCGGAGACCCAGTACTTC. This sequence encodes CASSLTGGAETQYF.

The V call is TRBV6-4, the J call TRBJ2-1; D not certain. V dropped 4 bases and J dropped 0 bases, with 4 bases sitting between them. Germline V gene data show CDR1 as MRHNA and CDR2 as SNTAGT. This CDR3 contains 13 residues. CDR3 coding DNA: TGTGCCAGCAGTGCTAGCTCCTACAATGAGCAGTTCTTC. It encodes CASSASSYNEQFF.

The J gene is TRBJ1-2, the V gene TRBV27; 10 nucleotides match TRBD1. V shed 5 bases and J 5 bases; nucleotides not matched to a gene: 8. Germline V gives CDR1 MNHEY, CDR2 SMNVEV (reference sequence). The CDR3 extends over 15 amino acids. This CDR3 is CASSPGTGVRYGYTF. The CDR3, as DNA: TGTGCCAGCAGTCCGGGGACAGGGGTCCGTTATGGCTACACCTTC.

This clone was picked up a small number of times. The chain couples TRBV5-6 to TRBJ2-3, with 7 nucleotides matching TRBD1. Germline CDR1 reads SGHDT; CDR2 reads YYEEEE. The CDR3 contains 16 residues. The ends lost 5 bases at V and 3 bases at J; junction bases unmatched: 12. This CDR3 reads CASREEGGVRTDTQYF. The CDR3 bases are TGTGCCAGCAGAGAGGAAGGGGGCGTAAGGACAGATACGCAGTATTTT.

The genes are TRBV10-2 and TRBJ1-5, with D possibly being TRBD1 (5 bases). V shed 6 bases and J shed 7 bases, with 19 bases lying between them. Germline V gene sequence: CDR1 WSHSY, CDR2 SAAADI. The CDR3 covers 15 residues. This chain's CDR3 is CASSEQGFAKQPQHF. The CDR3 region has the DNA TGCGCCAGCAGCGAGCAGGGTTTTGCGAAGCAGCCCCAGCATTTT.

The rearrangement uses TRBV18 and TRBJ2-2; TRBD1 is a possible D gene (8 bases). This CDR3 region has 19 residues. Deletions cut 1 base from V and 0 bases from J, with 18 bases between. Germline V gives CDR1 KGHSH, CDR2 LQKENI. The CDR3 DNA reads TGTGCCAGCTCACCACGGACGACTACAGGGGGGGCGAACACCGGGGAGCTGTTTTTT. This translates into CASSPRTTTGGANTGELFF. Based on the CDR3 plus reference TRBV18 and TRBJ2-2, the full variable domain is NAGVMQNPRHLVRRRGQEARLRCSPMKGHSHVYWYRQLPEEGLKFMVYLQKENIIDESGMPKERFSAEFPKEGPSILRIQQVVRGDSAAYFCASSPRTTTGGANTGELFFGEGSRLTVL.

J is TRBJ1-4 and V is TRBV9; D not certain. CDR1 and CDR2 (germline): SGDLS, YYNGEE. Trimming took 4 bases from V and 1 from J, leaving 11 bases between them. The CDR3 covers 15 residues. The CDR3: CASSPPRGTNEKLFF. The CDR3, as DNA: TGTGCCAGCAGCCCCCCTCGGGGAACTAATGAAAAACTGTTTTTT. Complete variable domain (other parts from reference TRBV9 and TRBJ1-4): DSGVTQTPKHLITATGQRVTLRCSPRSGDLSVYWYQQSLDQGLQFLIQYYNGEERAKGNILERFSAQQFPDLHSELNLSSLELGDSALYFCASSPPRGTNEKLFFGSGTQLSVL.